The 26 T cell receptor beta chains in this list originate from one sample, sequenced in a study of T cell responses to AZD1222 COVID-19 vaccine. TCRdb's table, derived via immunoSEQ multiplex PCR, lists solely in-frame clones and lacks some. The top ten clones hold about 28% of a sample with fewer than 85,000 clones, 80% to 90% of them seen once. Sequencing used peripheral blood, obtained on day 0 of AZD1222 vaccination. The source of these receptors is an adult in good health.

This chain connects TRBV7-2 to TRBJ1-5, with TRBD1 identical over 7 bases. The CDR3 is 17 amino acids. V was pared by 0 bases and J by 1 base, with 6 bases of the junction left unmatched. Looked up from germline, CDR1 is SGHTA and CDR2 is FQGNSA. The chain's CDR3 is CASSLASTGRSNQPQHF. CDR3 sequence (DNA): TGTGCCAGCAGCTTAGCCTCGACAGGGAGGAGCAATCAGCCCCAGCATTTT. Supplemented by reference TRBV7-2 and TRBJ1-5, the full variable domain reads GAGVSQSPSNKVTEKGKDVELRCDPISGHTALYWYRQSLGQGLEFLIYFQGNSAPDKSGLPSDRFSAERTGGSVSTLTIQRTQQEDSAVYLCASSLASTGRSNQPQHFGDGTRLSIL.

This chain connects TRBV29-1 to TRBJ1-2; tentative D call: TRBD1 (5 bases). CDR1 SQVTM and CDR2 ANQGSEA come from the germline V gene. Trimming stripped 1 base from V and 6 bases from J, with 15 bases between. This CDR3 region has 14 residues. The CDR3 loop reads CSVEVTMGDHGYTF. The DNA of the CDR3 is TGCAGCGTTGAAGTAACTATGGGGGATCATGGCTACACCTTC.

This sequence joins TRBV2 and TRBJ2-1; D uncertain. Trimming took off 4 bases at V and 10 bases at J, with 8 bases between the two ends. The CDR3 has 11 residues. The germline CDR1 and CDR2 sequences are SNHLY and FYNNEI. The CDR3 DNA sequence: TGTGCCAGCAGTGTCCGGGCGGAGCAGTTCTTC. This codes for CASSVRAEQFF.

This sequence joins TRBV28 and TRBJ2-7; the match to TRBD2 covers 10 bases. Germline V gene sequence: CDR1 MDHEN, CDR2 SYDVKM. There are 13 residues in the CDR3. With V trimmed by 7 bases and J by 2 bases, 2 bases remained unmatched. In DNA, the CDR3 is TGTGCCAGCAAAACTAGCGGGACCTACGAGCAGTACTTC. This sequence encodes CASKTSGTYEQYF. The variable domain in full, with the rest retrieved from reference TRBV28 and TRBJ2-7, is DVKVTQSSRYLVKRTGEKVFLECVQDMDHENMFWYRQDPGLGLRLIYFSYDVKMKEKGDIPEGYSVSREKKERFSLILESASTNQTSMYLCASKTSGTYEQYFGPGTRLTVT.

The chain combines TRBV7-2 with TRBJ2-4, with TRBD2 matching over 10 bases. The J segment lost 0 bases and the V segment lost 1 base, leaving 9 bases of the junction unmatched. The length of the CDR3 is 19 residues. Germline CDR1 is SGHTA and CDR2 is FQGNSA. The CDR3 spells CASSLGILLAGLAKNIQYF. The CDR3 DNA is TGTGCCAGCAGCTTAGGGATCCTACTAGCGGGATTAGCCAAAAACATTCAGTACTTC.

The CDR3 region is CARSPKGDEQFF. As DNA, the CDR3 is TGTGCCAGAAGTCCTAAAGGCGATGAGCAGTTCTTC. The rearrangement joins TRBV5-3 to TRBJ2-1; D call uncertain. TRBV5-3 is treated as an ORF (open reading frame) with a function not yet certain. The CDR3 covers 12 residues. Trimming removed 5 bases at V and 8 bases at J, with 11 bases between.

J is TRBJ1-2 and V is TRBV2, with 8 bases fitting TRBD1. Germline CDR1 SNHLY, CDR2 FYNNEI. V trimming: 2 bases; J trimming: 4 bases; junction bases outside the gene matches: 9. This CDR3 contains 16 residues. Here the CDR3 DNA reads TGTGCCAGCAGTGAATACCGTGGGACAGGACCCTATGGCTACACCTTC. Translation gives CASSEYRGTGPYGYTF.

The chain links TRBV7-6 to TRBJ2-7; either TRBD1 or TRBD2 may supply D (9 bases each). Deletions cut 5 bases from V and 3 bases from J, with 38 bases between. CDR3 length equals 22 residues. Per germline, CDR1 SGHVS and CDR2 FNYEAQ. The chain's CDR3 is CASSPGTGSISGSFASIYEQYF. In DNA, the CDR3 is TGTGCCAGCAGCCCTGGGACAGGGTCGATTAGCGGGAGTTTCGCTTCCATCTACGAGCAGTACTTC.

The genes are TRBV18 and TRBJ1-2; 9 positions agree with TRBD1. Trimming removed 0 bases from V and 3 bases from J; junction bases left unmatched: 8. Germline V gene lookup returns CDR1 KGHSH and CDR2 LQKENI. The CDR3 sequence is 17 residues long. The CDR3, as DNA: TGTGCCAGCTCACCACCGGTGGGTCGACAGGGGGACTATGGCTACACCTTC. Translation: CASSPPVGRQGDYGYTF.

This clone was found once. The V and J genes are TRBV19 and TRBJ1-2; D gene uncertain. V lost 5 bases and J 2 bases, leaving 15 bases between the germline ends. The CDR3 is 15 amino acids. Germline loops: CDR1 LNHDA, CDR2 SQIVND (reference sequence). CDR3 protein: CASSSTGSGNYGYTF. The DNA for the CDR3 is TGTGCCAGTAGTTCCACGGGCAGTGGGAACTATGGCTACACCTTC.

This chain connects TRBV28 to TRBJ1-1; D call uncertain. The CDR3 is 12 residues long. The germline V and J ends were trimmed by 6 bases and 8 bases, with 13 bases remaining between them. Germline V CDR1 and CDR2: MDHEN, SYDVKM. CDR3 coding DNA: TGTGCCAGCAGCCCTCCAGGCACCGAAGCTTTCTTT. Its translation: CASSPPGTEAFF. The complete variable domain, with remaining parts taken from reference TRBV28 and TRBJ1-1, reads DVKVTQSSRYLVKRTGEKVFLECVQDMDHENMFWYRQDPGLGLRLIYFSYDVKMKEKGDIPEGYSVSREKKERFSLILESASTNQTSMYLCASSPPGTEAFFGQGTRLTVV.

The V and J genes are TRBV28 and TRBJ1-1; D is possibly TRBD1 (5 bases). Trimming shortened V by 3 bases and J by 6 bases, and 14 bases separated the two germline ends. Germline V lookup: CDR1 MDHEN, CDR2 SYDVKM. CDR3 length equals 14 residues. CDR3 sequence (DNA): TGTGCCAGCAGTTTGGGCAGGGCTGGCGCTGAAGCTTTCTTT. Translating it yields CASSLGRAGAEAFF.

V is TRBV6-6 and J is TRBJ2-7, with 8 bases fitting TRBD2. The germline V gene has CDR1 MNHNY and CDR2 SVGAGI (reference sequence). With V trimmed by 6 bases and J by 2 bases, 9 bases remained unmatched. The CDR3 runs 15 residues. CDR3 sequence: CASSDLAGGTYEQYF. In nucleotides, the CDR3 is TGTGCCAGCAGCGATTTGGCGGGGGGAACCTACGAGCAGTACTTC.

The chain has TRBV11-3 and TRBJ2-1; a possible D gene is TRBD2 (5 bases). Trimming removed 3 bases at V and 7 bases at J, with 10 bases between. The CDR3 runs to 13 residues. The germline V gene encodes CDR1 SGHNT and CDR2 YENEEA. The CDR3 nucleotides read TGTGCCAGCAGCTTTTACTCGGGGAATGAGCAGTTCTTC. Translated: CASSFYSGNEQFF.

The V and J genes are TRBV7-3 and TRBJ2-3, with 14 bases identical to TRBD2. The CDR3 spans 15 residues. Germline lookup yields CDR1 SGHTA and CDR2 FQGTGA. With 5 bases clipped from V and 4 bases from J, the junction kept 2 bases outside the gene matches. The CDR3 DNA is TGTGCCAGCAGCCTGGGACTAGCGGGAGCAGATACGCAGTATTTT. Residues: CASSLGLAGADTQYF. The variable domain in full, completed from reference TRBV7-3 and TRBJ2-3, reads GAGVSQTPSNKVTEKGKYVELRCDPISGHTALYWYRQSLGQGPEFLIYFQGTGAADDSGLPNDRFFAVRPEGSVSTLKIQRTERGDSAVYLCASSLGLAGADTQYFGPGTRLTVL.

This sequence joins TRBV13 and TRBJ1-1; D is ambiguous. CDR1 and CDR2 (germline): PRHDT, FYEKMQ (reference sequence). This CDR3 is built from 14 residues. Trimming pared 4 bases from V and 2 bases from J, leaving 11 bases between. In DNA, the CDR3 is TGTGCCAGCAGCTCCTTGAGAAGCAACACTGAAGCTTTCTTT. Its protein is CASSSLRSNTEAFF.

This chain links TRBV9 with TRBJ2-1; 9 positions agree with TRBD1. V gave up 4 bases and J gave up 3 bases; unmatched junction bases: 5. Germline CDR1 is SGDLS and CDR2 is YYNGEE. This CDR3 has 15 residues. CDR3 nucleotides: TGTGCCAGCAGCTCCGGGACAGGGTTCTACAATGAGCAGTTCTTC. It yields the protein CASSSGTGFYNEQFF.

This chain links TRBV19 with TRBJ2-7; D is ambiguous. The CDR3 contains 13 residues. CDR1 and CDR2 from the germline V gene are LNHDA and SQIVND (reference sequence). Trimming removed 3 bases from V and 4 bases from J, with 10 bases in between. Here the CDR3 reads CASSMGMTYEQYF. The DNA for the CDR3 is TGTGCCAGTAGTATGGGAATGACATACGAGCAGTACTTC.

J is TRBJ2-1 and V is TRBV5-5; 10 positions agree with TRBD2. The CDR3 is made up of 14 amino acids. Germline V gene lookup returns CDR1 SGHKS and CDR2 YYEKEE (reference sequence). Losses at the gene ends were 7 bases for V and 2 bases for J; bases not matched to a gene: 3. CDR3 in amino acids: CASGLADTYNEQFF. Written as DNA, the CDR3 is TGTGCCAGCGGACTAGCGGACACCTACAATGAGCAGTTCTTC.

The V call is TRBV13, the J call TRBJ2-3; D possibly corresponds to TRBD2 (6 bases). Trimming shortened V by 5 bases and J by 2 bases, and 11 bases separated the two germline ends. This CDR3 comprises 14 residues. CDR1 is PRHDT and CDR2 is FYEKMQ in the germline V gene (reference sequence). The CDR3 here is CASSLSGYTDTQYF. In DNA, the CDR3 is TGTGCCAGCAGCCTTAGCGGATACACAGATACGCAGTATTTT.

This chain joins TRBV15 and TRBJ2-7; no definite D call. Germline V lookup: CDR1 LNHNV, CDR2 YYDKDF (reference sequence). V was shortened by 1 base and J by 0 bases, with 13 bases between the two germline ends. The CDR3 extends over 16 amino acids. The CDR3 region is CATSRGTVGFSYEQYF. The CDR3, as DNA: TGTGCCACCAGCAGAGGTACGGTTGGGTTCTCCTACGAGCAGTACTTC. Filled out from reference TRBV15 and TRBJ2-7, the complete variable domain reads DAMVIQNPRYQVTQFGKPVTLSCSQTLNHNVMYWYQQKSSQAPKLLFHYYDKDFNNEADTPDNFQSRRPNTSFCFLDIRSPGLGDTAMYLCATSRGTVGFSYEQYFGPGTRLTVT.

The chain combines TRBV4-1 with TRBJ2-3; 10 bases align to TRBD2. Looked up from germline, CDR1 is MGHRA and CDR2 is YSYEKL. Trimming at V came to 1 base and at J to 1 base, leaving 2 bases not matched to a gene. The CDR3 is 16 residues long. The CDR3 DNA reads TGCGCCAGCAGCCAAGCTCTAGCGGGGGGCACAGATACGCAGTATTTT. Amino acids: CASSQALAGGTDTQYF.

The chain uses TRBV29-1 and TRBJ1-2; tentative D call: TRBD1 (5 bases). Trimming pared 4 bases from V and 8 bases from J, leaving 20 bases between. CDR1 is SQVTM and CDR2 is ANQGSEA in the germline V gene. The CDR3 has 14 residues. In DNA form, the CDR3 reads TGCAGCGTTGGGCCAGGGTGGGGTTTCGCCGGCTACACCTTC. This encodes CSVGPGWGFAGYTF.

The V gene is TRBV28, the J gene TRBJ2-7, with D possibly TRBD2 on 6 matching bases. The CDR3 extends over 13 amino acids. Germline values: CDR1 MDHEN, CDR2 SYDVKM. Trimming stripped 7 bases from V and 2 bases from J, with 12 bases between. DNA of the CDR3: TGTGCCAGCATATCGCCGGGAGCCTACGAGCAGTACTTC. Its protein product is CASISPGAYEQYF.

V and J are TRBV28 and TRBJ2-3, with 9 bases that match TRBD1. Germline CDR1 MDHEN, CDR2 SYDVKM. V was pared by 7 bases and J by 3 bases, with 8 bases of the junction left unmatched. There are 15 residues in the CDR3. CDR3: CASNRQGVKTDTQYF. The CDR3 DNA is TGTGCCAGCAACCGACAGGGGGTAAAAACAGATACGCAGTATTTT.

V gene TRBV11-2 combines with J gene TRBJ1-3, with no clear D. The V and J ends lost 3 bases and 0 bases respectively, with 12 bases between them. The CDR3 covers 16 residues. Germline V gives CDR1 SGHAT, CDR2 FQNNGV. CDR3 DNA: TGTGCCAGCAGCTTCGGACGGTTACTCTCTGGAAACACCATATATTTT. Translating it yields CASSFGRLLSGNTIYF.